This T cell receptor beta chain originates from a study of cytomegalovirus exposure and HLA in healthy donors. General study findings and limits: Common viral pathogens (according to a later analysis) appeared linked to several of the most significant clusters.

Germline assignment: CDR1 GTSNPN and CDR2 SVGIG (reference sequence). The CDR3 spans 14 residues. The V and J ends lost 3 bases and 4 bases respectively, with 15 bases between them. PCR involved 60 Vbeta and 13 Jbeta primers. Sequenced by immunoSEQ multiplex PCR; TCRdb stores in-frame clones only, minus some. This table has approximately 220,000 clones, about 80% appearing once. Of note for this clone: Antigen unknown.

This TCR came from a man aged 40-55 years in good health and CMV-seropositive. The rearrangement links TRBV30 to TRBJ1-1, with D perhaps TRBD1 (6 bases). Sample: PBMCs. CDR3: CAWRGQGSVTEAFF. CDR3 in DNA: TGTGCCTGGAGAGGGCAGGGGTCGGTCACTGAAGCTTTCTTT.